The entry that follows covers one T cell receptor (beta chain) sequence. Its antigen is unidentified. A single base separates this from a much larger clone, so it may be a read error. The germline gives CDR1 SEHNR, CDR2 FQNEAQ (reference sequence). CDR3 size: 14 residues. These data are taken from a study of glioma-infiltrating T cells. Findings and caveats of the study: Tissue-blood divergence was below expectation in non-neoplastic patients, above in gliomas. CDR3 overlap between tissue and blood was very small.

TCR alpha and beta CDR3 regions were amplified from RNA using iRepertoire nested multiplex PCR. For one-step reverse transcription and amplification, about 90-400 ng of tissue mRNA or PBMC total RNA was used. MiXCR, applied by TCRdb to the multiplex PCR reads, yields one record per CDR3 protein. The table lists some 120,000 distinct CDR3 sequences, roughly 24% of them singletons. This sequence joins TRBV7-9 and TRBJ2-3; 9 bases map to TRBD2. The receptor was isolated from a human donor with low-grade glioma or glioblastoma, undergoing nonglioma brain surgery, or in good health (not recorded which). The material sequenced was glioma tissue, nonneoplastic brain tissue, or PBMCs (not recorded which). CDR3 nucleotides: TGTACCAGCAGCTTAGCGGGAGAGGCAGATACGCAGTATTTT. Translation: CTSSLAGEADTQYF.